The rows below give T cell receptor beta chains drawn from one sample of a study of blood T cell repertoires in COVID-19. Using immunoSEQ multiplex PCR, the repertoire was profiled, and TCRdb retains in-frame clones only, with some absent. The sample has about 210,000 clones, about nine tenths seen once. The sample consisted of PBMCs or T cells enriched from blood (not recorded which). Every receptor here comes from a man younger than 40 in a cohort exposed to, infected with or recovered from COVID-19 (not recorded which). The CDR3 runs from the conserved cysteine through the conserved F or W. The order of the fields is V gene, J gene, CDR3 protein.

>TRBV27|TRBJ2-7
CASSFGTRGYEQYF
>TRBV5-4|TRBJ2-2
CASSRQGSPGELFF
>TRBV11-2|TRBJ1-4
CASSGYQGPNEKLFF
>TRBV7-9|TRBJ1-3
CASSSGQGSGNTIYF
>TRBV7-7|TRBJ2-2
CASSPYSGRASGTGELFF
>TRBV29-1|TRBJ2-7
CSVDGGQAYPYEQYF
>TRBV5-1|TRBJ2-6
CASSSQGSGANVLTF
>TRBV7-9|TRBJ1-2
CASSLAGLYGYTF
>TRBV7-9|TRBJ2-5
CASSLALGGETQYF
>TRBV18|TRBJ1-1
CASSRDSKNTEAFF
>TRBV2|TRBJ2-3
CASKMDRGPTDTQYF
>TRBV9|TRBJ2-1
CASSEELAGRGEQFF
>TRBV9|TRBJ2-1
CASSARLADPVVGSYNEQFF
>TRBV29-1|TRBJ2-7
CSVMGLAGYEQYF
>TRBV1|TRBJ1-5
CTSSPPRPQHF
>TRBV7-3|TRBJ2-1
CASSPNSGPSYNEQFF
>TRBV28|TRBJ1-2
CASRTGGSGGYTF
>TRBV5-1|TRBJ2-1
CASIPPGLAHNEQFF
>TRBV5-4|TRBJ2-4
CASSLDEENIQYF
>TRBV5-1|TRBJ2-6
CASSFDTPGSGANVLTF
>TRBV18|TRBJ2-7
CASSHTGHLYEQYF
>TRBV12-5|TRBJ1-2
CASGPRLGRGISYGYTF
>TRBV6-5|TRBJ1-5
CASSSPGPNQPQHF
>TRBV28|TRBJ1-4
CASSLKYDGAQGLGEKLFF
>TRBV15|TRBJ1-2
CATSTADGYTF
>TRBV3-1/TRBV3-2|TRBJ1-1
CASSQGWQGNTEAFF
>TRBV4-3|TRBJ1-1
CASSQGGGYTEAFF
>TRBV19|TRBJ2-1
CASSISAYNEQFF
>TRBV19|TRBJ2-7
CASMGTMGYEQYF
>TRBV12-3/TRBV12-4|TRBJ1-5
CASSFWGDQPQHF
>TRBV3-1/TRBV3-2|TRBJ1-4
CASSLRRGADEKLFF
>TRBV15|TRBJ2-3
CATSRGTSGGRTDTQYF
>TRBV6-5|TRBJ2-7
CASTMDRAYYEQYF
>TRBV25-1|TRBJ2-7
CASSEWQGTAYEQYF
>TRBV3-1/TRBV3-2|TRBJ2-1
CASSPDPSRSYNEQFF
>TRBV7-9|TRBJ2-7
CASSLGTDSYEQYF
>TRBV28|TRBJ2-1
CASSRARAPAGTSSFF
>TRBV7-6|TRBJ1-1
CASSLGRYRGMNTEAFF
>TRBV14|TRBJ2-7
CASSQEGGGGLSYEQYF
>TRBV7-3|TRBJ2-2
CASSPGLAGDTGELFF
>TRBV6-5|TRBJ1-1
CASSYGLPGVATEAFF
>TRBV7-9|TRBJ2-7
CASSLDRLEEQYF
>TRBV15|TRBJ2-1
CATSRDYPSGRDEFF
>TRBV5-6|TRBJ2-7
CASSFGRQYEQYF
>TRBV7-9|TRBJ2-3
CASSRIPGTSGMADTQYF
>TRBV10-2|TRBJ2-1
CASGAEPSGIREQFF
>TRBV7-6|TRBJ2-1
CASSPRFSGRAYNEQFF
>TRBV9|TRBJ2-2
CASSVFAQTNTGELFF
>TRBV29-1|TRBJ2-7
CSVRRENYEQYF
>TRBV7-9|TRBJ2-3
CASSFLERESTDTQYF
>TRBV5-6|TRBJ1-2
CASSLRGVNYGYTF
>TRBV21-1|TRBJ2-7
CASSMGLAGHSAYEQYF
>TRBV28|TRBJ2-7
CASSLGSGPYEQYF